The clone carrying this T cell receptor beta chain was recorded many times. The data were obtained in a study of T cells in Graves' hyperthyroidism and ophthalmopathy. Each diagnosis drew on symptoms, thyroxine, TRAb, thyroid ultrasound and orbital computed tomography findings. The PBMCs were sourced from fresh peripheral blood (approximately 9 ml). Using RNA transcripts as the source, TCR beta CDR3 regions were amplified. Primed by the HTBI set, a first-round RT-PCR was run on the TCR CDR3. Using its own MiXCR run on the multiplex PCR reads, TCRdb lists one record per CDR3 protein. Of roughly 500,000 distinct CDR3 sequences in the sample, roughly a quarter were seen once. The CDR3 spans 13 residues. CDR1 and CDR2 from the germline V gene are LNHDA and SQIVND (reference sequence). Between the trimmed V and J ends, which lost 3 bases and 7 bases, there was a span of 10 bases.

The sequence was obtained from a woman aged 25 to 45 with Graves' ophthalmopathy. Sequencing used blood. The chain couples TRBV19 to TRBJ1-5, with D unresolved. CDR3 in DNA: TGTGCCAGTAGTATGGGGTCTCAGCAGCCCCAGCATTTT. It codes for CASSMGSQQPQHF. Combining the CDR3 with reference TRBV19 and TRBJ1-5 gives the whole variable domain DGGITQSPKYLFRKEGQNVTLSCEQNLNHDAMYWYRQDPGQGLRLIYYSQIVNDFQKGDIAEGYSVSREKKESFPLTVTSAQKNPTAFYLCASSMGSQQPQHFGDGTRLSIL.